Presented here are 9 T cell receptor beta chains from one specimen sequenced in a study of shared clonotypes between healthy human individuals. The repertoire was sequenced with immunoSEQ multiplex PCR; TCRdb's copy has only in-frame clones and lacks some. This table holds 2 million to 2.5 million clones, 80% to 95% found once. Sequenced sample: naive CD4+ T cells from PBMCs. Subset specified: CD45RA+ positively selected. These receptors were obtained from a man aged 18 to 30 in good health. Some clones in this sample may be carry-over from other donors' samples.

The count of this clone is one. V and J are TRBV30 and TRBJ1-2, with D maybe TRBD1 (6 bases). The CDR3 contains 16 residues. Germline CDR1 is GTSNPN and CDR2 is SVGIG (reference sequence). The V end lost 3 bases, the J end lost 9 bases, and 26 bases lay between the germline ends. The CDR3, as DNA: TGTGCCTGGAGGATAAGGTGGGGGGCCTTGTCTAGTAGCTACACCTTC. Amino acids: CAWRIRWGALSSSYTF.

J is TRBJ2-1 and V is TRBV29-1; possible D gene TRBD2, 6 bases. This CDR3 has 12 amino acids. Germline V gene lookup returns CDR1 SQVTM and CDR2 ANQGSEA. V lost 4 bases, J lost 8 bases, and 12 bases lay in between. The CDR3 region is CSVVGDLDEQFF. In nucleotides, the CDR3 is TGCAGCGTTGTGGGGGACTTGGATGAGCAGTTCTTC.

The chain carries TRBV11-2 and TRBJ1-5; TRBD1 matches at 7 bases. There are 15 residues in the CDR3. Germline V gene data show CDR1 as SGHAT and CDR2 as FQNNGV. V dropped 6 bases and J dropped 3; count of bases not matched to a gene: 8. DNA for the CDR3: TGTGCCAGCAGTTTTCGAGACAGGGTCAATCAGCCCCAGCATTTT. It encodes CASSFRDRVNQPQHF.

The chain is built from TRBV18 and TRBJ2-2; no definite D call. Germline V gene sequence: CDR1 KGHSH, CDR2 LQKENI. The CDR3 has 16 amino acids. The V end lost 3 bases, the J end lost 0 bases, and 11 bases lay between the germline ends. In DNA, the CDR3 is TGTGCCAGCTCACCGGTCGCAAGGGCGAACACCGGGGAGCTGTTTTTT. Translating it yields CASSPVARANTGELFF.

The CDR3 reads CASSPWTGASSYNEQFF. In DNA, the CDR3 is TGTGCCAGTAGTCCCTGGACAGGGGCGAGCTCCTACAATGAGCAGTTCTTC. The chain joins TRBV19 to TRBJ2-1; TRBD1 agrees at 9 bases. The V segment lost 5 bases and the J segment 0 bases; nucleotides outside the gene matches: 8. The CDR3 is 17 amino acids. Germline V gene lookup returns CDR1 LNHDA and CDR2 SQIVND (reference sequence).

V is TRBV28 and J is TRBJ2-1; D unclear. The CDR3 sequence is 13 residues long. The V gene lost 7 bases and the J gene lost 5 bases, with 12 bases spanning the gap. Germline lookup yields CDR1 MDHEN and CDR2 SYDVKM. The DNA for the CDR3 is TGTGCCAGCATTGCCACGGCCCACAATGAGCAGTTCTTC. Translating gives CASIATAHNEQFF. Full variable domain (rest looked up from reference TRBV28 and TRBJ2-1): DVKVTQSSRYLVKRTGEKVFLECVQDMDHENMFWYRQDPGLGLRLIYFSYDVKMKEKGDIPEGYSVSREKKERFSLILESASTNQTSMYLCASIATAHNEQFFGPGTRLTVL.

J is TRBJ2-1 and V is TRBV7-3; 8 positions match TRBD1. The J segment lost 7 bases and the V segment lost 3 bases, leaving 2 bases of the junction unmatched. The CDR3 has 13 residues. Germline CDR1 is SGHTA and CDR2 is FQGTGA. This CDR3 reads CASSFQGANEQFF. The CDR3 DNA reads as TGTGCCAGCAGCTTTCAGGGGGCAAATGAGCAGTTCTTC.

The rearrangement uses TRBV6-1 and TRBJ1-3; D is unresolved. V was pared by 2 bases and J by 2 bases, with 7 bases between. CDR1 is MNHNS, CDR2 SASEGT, per germline. The CDR3 is 14 residues long. Here the CDR3 DNA reads TGTGCCAGCAGTGAAAAAGTGGCTGGAAACACCATATATTTT. Translating it yields CASSEKVAGNTIYF.

The chain is built from TRBV7-8 and TRBJ1-4; no reliable D call. This CDR3 region has 14 residues. Germline V gene lookup returns CDR1 SGHVS and CDR2 FQNEAQ. Trimming removed 1 base from V and 1 base from J, with 4 bases in between. This chain's CDR3 is CASSLDQTNEKLFF. The CDR3 region has the DNA TGTGCCAGCAGCTTAGACCAAACTAATGAAAAACTGTTTTTT.